The sequence of this TCR beta chain was determined in a study of T-cell reconstitution after alpha-beta-depleted transplantation in children. Looked up from germline, CDR1 is LNHDA and CDR2 is SQIVND (reference sequence). J gave up 3 bases and V 1 base, and 5 bases lay outside the gene matches. The CDR3 has 15 amino acids. TCRbeta library preparation incorporated unique molecular identifiers. TCRdb reprocessed the PCR reads via MiXCR and lists one record per CDR3 protein. The sample lists some 400,000 distinct CDR3 sequences, roughly 22% occurring once. This chain connects TRBV19 to TRBJ1-1, with 7 bases fitting TRBD1. The starting material was PBMCs from the stem cell graft donor, obtained from the stem cell graft. The clonotype comes from a human donor who donated a stem cell graft to a child with acute myeloid leukemia. The CDR3 reads CASSIVAGGDTEAFF. CDR3 in DNA: TGTGCCAGTAGTATAGTGGCAGGGGGTGACACTGAAGCTTTCTTT.